A selection of T cell receptor beta chains follows, all from one sample in a study of PD-L1 blockade in urothelial cancer. The assay was immunoSEQ multiplex PCR, and TCRdb's table has in-frame clones only and misses some. The table lists more than 95,000 clones, about 84% of them singletons. Sequenced material: PBMCs, taken around atezolizumab (anti-PD-L1) treatment. The receptors were gathered from a middle-aged man with urothelial cancer. CDR3s include the opening cysteine and the closing phenylalanine or tryptophan. The D gene is left open where the match is weak. Only part of the rows carry a size: once, few, many, or a class if the clone is expanded.

V gene	D gene	clone size	J gene	CDR3 DNA	CDR3 protein
TRBV11-2	TRBD1	.	TRBJ2-3	TGTGCCAGCAGCCCTAGTGTTGTCAGGGGGCCTACAGATACGCAGTATTTT	CASSPSVVRGPTDTQYF
TRBV7-2	TRBD2	.	TRBJ2-3	TGTGCCAGCAGCTTAGCGGGCGGGAGGGCAGGAGATACGCAGTATTTT	CASSLAGGRAGDTQYF
TRBV28	.	.	TRBJ2-7	TGTGCCAGCAGTTTAATCTACGTGGGGAGCTCCTACGAGCAGTACTTC	CASSLIYVGSSYEQYF
TRBV7-3	TRBD2	.	TRBJ2-2	TGTGCCAGCAGAGGACTAGCGGGAGGAAGGAACACCGGGGAGCTGTTTTTT	CASRGLAGGRNTGELFF
TRBV18	TRBD2	.	TRBJ2-3	TGTGCCAGCTCACCTTCGGCGGGAGGGGGAGATACGCAGTATTTT	CASSPSAGGGDTQYF
TRBV11-2	.	.	TRBJ1-2	TGTGCCAGCAAAAGAAACAGGGATAAAGCTACTGGCTACACCTTC	CASKRNRDKATGYTF
TRBV5-1	TRBD1	.	TRBJ1-1	TGCGCCAGCAGCTCCGACAGGGAAACTGAAGCTTTCTTT	CASSSDRETEAFF
TRBV7-8	.	.	TRBJ1-3	TGTGCCAGCAGCTTAGGGACAAGCTCTGGAAACACCATATATTTT	CASSLGTSSGNTIYF
TRBV28	TRBD2	once	TRBJ2-7	TGTGCCAGCGGGCTTGGGGGGGTGCCTAACCACTACGAGCAGTACTTC	CASGLGGVPNHYEQYF
TRBV10-2	TRBD1	.	TRBJ2-5	TGCGCCTCCAGGGGGCTCCGGACAGGGGGCCGAGAGACCCAGTACTTC	CASRGLRTGGRETQYF
TRBV2	TRBD1	.	TRBJ2-5	TGTGCCAGCATGAAGGACAGGGGAGGAGGAAAAGAGACCCAGTACTTC	CASMKDRGGGKETQYF
TRBV28	TRBD1	few	TRBJ2-5	TGTGCCAGCAGTACGGACAGGGGGCCAGAGACCCAGTACTTC	CASSTDRGPETQYF
TRBV18	.	.	TRBJ1-3	TGTGCCAGCTCACAGGACAGTGGAAACACCATATATTTT	CASSQDSGNTIYF
TRBV25-1	.	.	TRBJ1-3	TGTGCCACTGTGTCGTTCTCTGGAAACACCATATATTTT	CATVSFSGNTIYF
TRBV4-1	TRBD1	few	TRBJ1-6	TGCGCCAGCAGCCAAGGAGATCGGACAGGCGCGTATTCACCCCTCCACTTT	CASSQGDRTGAYSPLHF
TRBV6-5	.	.	TRBJ1-4	TGTGCCAGCAGCCCCTGGAGGCAGCTTCGAGAAAAACTGTTTTTT	CASSPWRQLREKLFF
TRBV2	TRBD2	.	TRBJ2-7	TGTGCCAGCGGGCGCGGGGGGACTAGCGGTCTCTCCTACGAGCAGTACTTC	CASGRGGTSGLSYEQYF
TRBV9	TRBD2	.	TRBJ2-1	TGTGCCAGCAGCCAGGGACTAGCGGGGTTTCGTTATGAGCAGTTCTTC	CASSQGLAGFRYEQFF
TRBV9	.	.	TRBJ2-3	TGTGCCAGCAGCGTAGCGGGGTCTCGTACGCAGTATTTT	CASSVAGSRTQYF
TRBV5-1	.	.	TRBJ1-6	TGCGCCAGCAGCTCTCGACAACAGGGAGAGTCACCCCTCCACTTT	CASSSRQQGESPLHF
TRBV30	.	.	TRBJ2-6	TGTGCCTGGAGGCCGGCAGGCGCCTCAGGGGCCAACGTCCTGACTTTC	CAWRPAGASGANVLTF
TRBV6-5	.	few	TRBJ2-1	TGTGCCAGCAGTTATGACGCTAGGAGGTCACTTGAGCAGTTCTTC	CASSYDARRSLEQFF
TRBV7-8	.	.	TRBJ1-1	TGTGCCAGCAGCTCACCGCTAAATAAAGCTTTCTTT	CASSSPLNKAFF
TRBV10-3	.	.	TRBJ2-2	TGTGCCATCAGTGGTACGGGGATCTCGAACACCGGGGAGCTGTTTTTT	CAISGTGISNTGELFF
TRBV6-5	.	.	TRBJ1-2	TGTGCCAGCAGTTACTCTCAGATCTGGAGGGGTAGCTACACCTTC	CASSYSQIWRGSYTF
TRBV9	.	.	TRBJ2-2	TGTGCCAGCAGCCTTCAAACAGGGCCTGGCACCGGGGAGCTGTTTTTT	CASSLQTGPGTGELFF
TRBV6-1	TRBD1	.	TRBJ1-5	TGTGCCAGCAGAGGACAGGGGCTGAATCAGCCCCAGCATTTT	CASRGQGLNQPQHF
TRBV18	.	.	TRBJ2-5	TGTGCCAGCTCACCTGGACAGGGAGGGCAAGAGACCCAGTACTTC	CASSPGQGGQETQYF
TRBV19	.	.	TRBJ2-6	TGTGCCAGTAGTATAGTAACACACGACTCTGGGGCCAACGTCCTGACTTTC	CASSIVTHDSGANVLTF
TRBV19	.	once	TRBJ1-6	TGTGCCAGTACTGGGCTGCTGAATTCACCCCTCCACTTT	CASTGLLNSPLHF